Following are 19 T cell receptor beta chains from one sample sequenced in a study of PD-1 blockade in classical Hodgkin lymphoma. Profiled with immunoSEQ multiplex PCR; TCRdb holds only in-frame clones, not every one. Of around 36,000 clones in the sample, over 80% are singletons; the top ten hold roughly 9%. Following autologous stem cell transplantation, relapse occurred in every patient, and exposure to brentuximab vedotin varied. Specimen: peripheral blood mononuclear cells (PBMCs), collected at baseline. These receptors were collected from a human donor with classical Hodgkin lymphoma.

This rearrangement joins TRBV15 to TRBJ2-1; 8 nucleotides agree with TRBD1. There are 18 residues in the CDR3. Germline CDR1 LNHNV, CDR2 YYDKDF (reference sequence). V lost 1 base, J lost 4 bases, and 12 bases stayed unmatched. In DNA, the CDR3 is TGTGCCACCAGCAGAGGTCGGACAGGGTATCGAGAATACAATGAGCAGTTCTTC. It codes for CATSRGRTGYREYNEQFF.

The rearrangement links TRBV14 to TRBJ1-1; D gene uncertain. Germline CDR1 reads SGHDN; CDR2 reads FVKESK. This CDR3 has 14 residues. V shed 4 bases and J shed 2 bases, with 11 bases lying between them. The CDR3 is CASSLGGGNTEAFF. CDR3 coding DNA: TGTGCCAGCAGCCTCGGAGGCGGTAACACTGAAGCTTTCTTT. Using reference TRBV14 and TRBJ1-1 for the parts outside the CDR3, the full variable domain is EAGVTQFPSHSVIEKGQTVTLRCDPISGHDNLYWYRRVMGKEIKFLLHFVKESKQDESGMPNNRFLAERTGGTYSTLKVQPAELEDSGVYFCASSLGGGNTEAFFGQGTRLTVV.

V usage is TRBV7-2 and J usage is TRBJ2-5, with 7 nucleotides matching TRBD2. This CDR3 contains 15 residues. The V and J ends lost 5 bases and 5 bases, in that order; junction bases with no gene match: 11. Germline V gene lookup returns CDR1 SGHTA and CDR2 FQGNSA. The CDR3 nucleotides read TGTGCCAGCAGCCAAGGGACTATTATCTGGGAGACCCAGTACTTC. Amino acid sequence: CASSQGTIIWETQYF.

The chain combines TRBV11-2 with TRBJ2-1, with D unclear. Germline V CDR1 and CDR2: SGHAT, FQNNGV. The CDR3 has 14 residues. Trimming took 4 bases from V and 8 from J, leaving 15 bases between them. The CDR3 DNA reads TGTGCCAGCAGCTCCTGGACCAACTCCGATGAGCAGTTCTTC. Translating gives CASSSWTNSDEQFF. Complete variable domain (other parts from reference TRBV11-2 and TRBJ2-1): EAGVAQSPRYKIIEKRQSVAFWCNPISGHATLYWYQQILGQGPKLLIQFQNNGVVDDSQLPKDRFSAERLKGVDSTLKIQPAKLEDSAVYLCASSSWTNSDEQFFGPGTRLTVL.

This clone appeared a single time. The V and J genes are TRBV7-6 and TRBJ1-3; D gene uncertain. The germline CDR1 and CDR2 sequences are SGHVS and FNYEAQ. The CDR3 is 17 residues long. The V end lost 1 base, the J end lost 0 bases, and 13 bases lay between the germline ends. CDR3 sequence: CASSLGPAPLSGNTIYF. In DNA, the CDR3 is TGTGCCAGCAGCTTAGGCCCAGCTCCGCTCTCTGGAAACACCATATATTTT.

This chain connects TRBV6-5 to TRBJ2-2; D may be TRBD1 or TRBD2 (5 bases each). The CDR3 spans 12 residues. The V and J ends lost 4 bases and 7 bases respectively, with 7 bases between them. CDR1 is MNHEY, CDR2 SVGAGI, per germline. The DNA for the CDR3 is TGTGCCAGCAGTTGGGGGAACGGGGAGCTGTTTTTT. This translates into CASSWGNGELFF.

This clone was observed a few times. The chain is built from TRBV5-3 and TRBJ1-1, with TRBD1 matching 7 bases. TRBV5-3 qualifies as an ORF whose function is uncertain. V dropped 4 bases and J dropped 0; count of bases not matched to a gene: 6. There are 15 residues in the CDR3. The DNA for the CDR3 is TGTGCCAGAAGCCATAGACAGGGAATGAACACTGAAGCTTTCTTT. This sequence encodes CARSHRQGMNTEAFF.

The rearrangement uses TRBV6-1 and TRBJ2-7; no reliable D call. V was shortened by 4 bases and J by 3 bases, with 13 bases between the two germline ends. The germline V gene encodes CDR1 MNHNS and CDR2 SASEGT. The CDR3 has 14 amino acids. The CDR3 region is CASSASGFRYEQYF. In DNA, the CDR3 is TGTGCCAGCAGTGCCTCCGGGTTCCGCTACGAGCAGTACTTC.

Only a few counts were recorded for this clone. The CDR3 loop is CAISEASYNSPLHF. CDR3 nucleotides: TGTGCCATCAGTGAGGCTTCCTATAATTCACCCCTCCACTTT. The chain combines TRBV10-3 with TRBJ1-6, with unresolved D. Germline CDR1 and CDR2: ENHRY and SYGVKD. The CDR3 is 14 amino acids. The V gene lost 2 bases and the J gene lost 1 base, with 3 bases spanning the gap.

V and J are TRBV6-5 and TRBJ1-3; a weak D match, TRBD1 (5 bases). CDR1 and CDR2 (germline): MNHEY, SVGAGI. V was clipped by 5 bases and J by 0 bases, with 8 bases between them. CDR3 length equals 14 residues. CDR3 bases: TGTGCCAGCAGTCGACAGAACTCTGGAAACACCATATATTTT. Amino acid sequence: CASSRQNSGNTIYF.

The chain links TRBV2 to TRBJ2-4; D unresolved. The CDR3 runs to 13 residues. V gave up 7 bases and J gave up 0 bases, with 7 bases separating them. Germline loops: CDR1 SNHLY, CDR2 FYNNEI. As DNA, the CDR3 is TGTGCCAGCAATGGGATAGCCAAAAACATTCAGTACTTC. Protein sequence: CASNGIAKNIQYF.

V is TRBV7-2 and J is TRBJ2-2, with 9 bases lining up with TRBD1. The CDR3 consists of 18 residues. CDR1 SGHTA and CDR2 FQGNSA come from the germline V gene. V dropped 7 bases and J dropped 0; count of bases not matched to a gene: 12. This CDR3 reads CASKQPGQGLANTGELFF. As DNA, the CDR3 is TGTGCCAGCAAACAACCGGGACAGGGACTTGCGAACACCGGGGAGCTGTTTTTT.

The chain combines TRBV5-4 with TRBJ2-3; 7 bases fit TRBD1. From germline, CDR1 is SGHNT and CDR2 YYREEE (reference sequence). V shed 3 bases and J 0 bases; nucleotides not matched to a gene: 7. The CDR3 runs 16 residues. CDR3 coding DNA: TGTGCCAGCAGCTGGGGACAGAGCCCTAGCACAGATACGCAGTATTTT. Translated: CASSWGQSPSTDTQYF. Supplemented by reference TRBV5-4 and TRBJ2-3, the full variable domain reads ETGVTQSPTHLIKTRGQQVTLRCSSQSGHNTVSWYQQALGQGPQFIFQYYREEENGRGNFPPRFSGLQFPNYSSELNVNALELDDSALYLCASSWGQSPSTDTQYFGPGTRLTVL.

The chain links TRBV6-6 to TRBJ1-5; a possible D gene is TRBD1 (5 bases). Trimming pared 6 bases from V and 0 bases from J, leaving 12 bases between. Germline-derived CDR1 and CDR2 are MNHNY and SVGAGI (reference sequence). This CDR3 comprises 15 residues. The CDR3 spells CASRRDRDSNQPQHF. Written as DNA, the CDR3 is TGTGCCAGCAGGAGGGACCGTGATAGCAATCAGCCCCAGCATTTT.

The chain uses TRBV2 and TRBJ2-5, with 8 bases identical to TRBD1. This CDR3 is 15 amino acids long. Germline lookup yields CDR1 SNHLY and CDR2 FYNNEI. V shed 7 bases, J shed 5 bases, and the junction held 12 bases outside the gene matches. The CDR3 sequence: CASKMDRQGWETQYF. The DNA for the CDR3 is TGTGCCAGCAAGATGGACAGACAGGGGTGGGAGACCCAGTACTTC.

The genes are TRBV5-1 and TRBJ1-2, with a tentative D call TRBD1 (5 bases). V was pared by 0 bases and J by 8 bases, with 11 bases between. The CDR3 spans 13 residues. Per germline, CDR1 SGHRS and CDR2 YFSETQ. CDR3 region: CASSLDLGLGYTF. DNA for the CDR3: TGCGCCAGCAGCTTGGACTTGGGGCTAGGCTACACCTTC. The whole variable domain, remainder taken from reference TRBV5-1 and TRBJ1-2, is KAGVTQTPRYLIKTRGQQVTLSCSPISGHRSVSWYQQTPGQGLQFLFEYFSETQRNKGNFPGRFSGRQFSNSRSEMNVSTLELGDSALYLCASSLDLGLGYTFGSGTRLTVV.

V and J are TRBV18 and TRBJ2-7; tentatively, D is TRBD1 or TRBD2 (5 bases each). The V and J ends lost 2 bases and 5 bases respectively, with 13 bases between them. CDR1 KGHSH and CDR2 LQKENI come from the germline V gene. The CDR3 is made up of 14 amino acids. CDR3 protein: CASSPRDLLDEQYF. The CDR3 DNA reads as TGTGCCAGCTCACCAAGGGACCTACTGGACGAGCAGTACTTC.

This clone was seen only a few times. This chain connects TRBV7-2 to TRBJ1-2, with 8 nucleotides matching TRBD1. Trimming at V came to 1 base and at J to 6 bases, leaving 4 bases not matched to a gene. Germline V gene data show CDR1 as SGHTA and CDR2 as FQGNSA. The CDR3 is made up of 14 amino acids. The CDR3 DNA is TGTGCCAGCAGCTTAGGGACAGGGTACCATGGCTACACCTTC. Translation gives CASSLGTGYHGYTF.

J is TRBJ2-5 and V is TRBV10-3, with D hard to call. Trimming took 3 bases from V and 4 from J, leaving 12 bases between them. The CDR3 runs to 14 residues. The germline V gene has CDR1 ENHRY and CDR2 SYGVKD. The CDR3 DNA follows: TGTGCCATCAGTGAAGCTGAGCGAGGAGAGACCCAGTACTTC. Protein sequence: CAISEAERGETQYF.